Each of the 21 T cell receptor beta chains below was sequenced from the same sample in a study of cytomegalovirus exposure and HLA in healthy donors. Vbeta (60) and Jbeta (13) primers were used in the PCR. Measured with immunoSEQ multiplex PCR; TCRdb has only the in-frame clones, and not every one. The table lists 200,000 or so clones, roughly 80% of them singletons, with 4.5% to 7.5% in the top ten. Sequenced: PBMCs. The receptors were sampled from a woman in her 30s in good health and CMV-seropositive.

The V call is TRBV5-1, the J call TRBJ2-7; 7 bases line up with TRBD1. The V segment lost 1 base and the J segment 5 bases; nucleotides outside the gene matches: 6. CDR1 is SGHRS and CDR2 is YFSETQ in the germline V gene. The CDR3 covers 14 residues. CDR3 region: CASSLLQGTHEQYF. In DNA form, the CDR3 reads TGCGCCAGCAGCTTGTTACAGGGGACCCACGAGCAGTACTTC. Full variable domain (outside the CDR3, taken from reference TRBV5-1 and TRBJ2-7): KAGVTQTPRYLIKTRGQQVTLSCSPISGHRSVSWYQQTPGQGLQFLFEYFSETQRNKGNFPGRFSGRQFSNSRSEMNVSTLELGDSALYLCASSLLQGTHEQYFGPGTRLTVT.

This clone was seen a few times. The rearrangement joins TRBV7-2 to TRBJ1-2, with 9 bases fitting TRBD1. The germline V gene has CDR1 SGHTA and CDR2 FQGNSA. The V segment lost 5 bases and the J segment 8 bases; nucleotides outside the gene matches: 9. The CDR3 runs to 14 residues. For the CDR3, the DNA is TGTGCCAGCAGCCTAAACAGGGGGCTGGGCGGCTACACCTTC. Protein product: CASSLNRGLGGYTF.

This clone was recorded once. The chain employs TRBV6-6 and TRBJ2-4, with TRBD1 as a possible D gene (6 bases). CDR1 and CDR2 from the germline V gene are MNHNY and SVGAGI (reference sequence). This CDR3 has 12 residues. V lost 5 bases to trimming and J lost 10 bases, with 12 bases between them. The CDR3 loop is CASSPSRGIQYF. DNA of the CDR3: TGTGCCAGCAGTCCCTCAAGGGGGATTCAGTACTTC.

The chain has TRBV19 and TRBJ2-4, with TRBD2 matching 8 bases. The J segment lost 8 bases and the V segment lost 7 bases, leaving 1 base of the junction unmatched. CDR1 and CDR2 from the germline V gene are LNHDA and SQIVND (reference sequence). The CDR3 length is 11 residues. The CDR3 region is CASTGGDIQYF. CDR3 coding DNA: TGTGCCAGTACGGGGGGGGACATTCAGTACTTC.

This clone was seen just once. An end of the junction differs from the germline gene, which may be a read error. DNA for the CDR3: TGTGCCAGCAGCTCCTTACCTAGCGGCTCCGGGCTCTTC. Translating it yields CASSSLPSGSGLF. The rearrangement uses TRBV11-1 and TRBJ2-1; 7 bases are a match to TRBD2. The CDR3 contains 13 residues. The germline gives CDR1 SGHAT, CDR2 FQDESV (reference sequence).

The chain employs TRBV5-6 and TRBJ2-5; D not resolved. The last part of the DNA fits TRBJ2-7 better; the J call may be wrong. The CDR3 length is 12 residues. Germline CDR1 reads SGHDT; CDR2 reads YYEEEE. As DNA, the CDR3 is TGTGCCAGCAGCTTGGATTACTACGAGCAGTACTTC. Its protein product is CASSLDYYEQYF.

This chain links TRBV10-3 with TRBJ2-2; 11 bases agree with TRBD1. This CDR3 spans 15 amino acids. The germline gives CDR1 ENHRY, CDR2 SYGVKD. V shed 5 bases, J shed 5 bases, and the junction held 4 bases outside the gene matches. The CDR3 coding sequence is TGTGCCATCAGTACCGGGACAGGGGGTACCGGGGAGCTGTTTTTT. Amino acids: CAISTGTGGTGELFF.

This clone was observed a handful of times. The gene calls are TRBV7-9 and TRBJ1-4, with unresolved D. The CDR3 loop spans 13 amino acids. Germline lookup yields CDR1 SEHNR and CDR2 FQNEAQ (reference sequence). The V gene lost 5 bases and the J gene lost 8 bases, with 12 bases spanning the gap. Written as DNA, the CDR3 is TGTGCCAGCAGCCTTCGGAGTGAGGAAAAACTGTTTTTT. Its protein is CASSLRSEEKLFF.

V is TRBV10-1 and J is TRBJ1-1; possible D gene TRBD1, 5 bases. Trimming left V 7 bases short and J 7 bases short, with 13 bases between. The CDR3 is 12 residues long. Germline V CDR1 and CDR2: WNHNN, SYGVQD (reference sequence). CDR3 nucleotides: TGCGCCAGCACAACGGGGGGGGATGAAGCTTTCTTT. Residues: CASTTGGDEAFF.

The chain employs TRBV28 and TRBJ2-1, with 10 bases matching TRBD2. From germline, CDR1 is MDHEN and CDR2 SYDVKM. Trimming removed 3 bases from V and 6 bases from J; junction bases left unmatched: 8. This CDR3 is built from 16 residues. CDR3 region: CASSFMGLAGANEQFF. In DNA, the CDR3 is TGTGCCAGCAGTTTTATGGGGCTAGCGGGAGCCAATGAGCAGTTCTTC.

The chain combines TRBV7-6 with TRBJ1-2; TRBD1 matches 7 bases. V shed 5 bases, J shed 0 bases, and the junction held 6 bases outside the gene matches. CDR1 is SGHVS, CDR2 FNYEAQ, per germline. The CDR3 sequence is 15 residues long. In DNA, the CDR3 is TGTGCCAGCAGCCAGGGGGTAACAGCTAACTATGGCTACACCTTC. This sequence encodes CASSQGVTANYGYTF.

The CDR3 reads CASRPSGQGEETQYF. CDR3 bases: TGTGCCAGCAGACCTTCTGGACAGGGGGAGGAGACCCAGTACTTC. The chain couples TRBV7-9 to TRBJ2-5, with 10 nucleotides matching TRBD1. The J segment lost 5 bases and the V segment lost 6 bases, leaving 9 bases of the junction unmatched. Looked up from germline, CDR1 is SEHNR and CDR2 is FQNEAQ (reference sequence). CDR3 size: 15 residues.

CDR3 DNA: TGTGCCACCAGCCTCGACCCGGAGGACACTGAAGCTTTCTTT. Its translation is CATSLDPEDTEAFF. The chain recombines TRBV15 with TRBJ1-1; no reliable D call. The CDR3 loop spans 14 amino acids. Germline V lookup: CDR1 LNHNV, CDR2 YYDKDF (reference sequence). Trimming removed 5 bases at V and 3 bases at J, with 13 bases between.

The chain uses TRBV11-1 and TRBJ2-2; 12 positions agree with TRBD2. The germline V gene has CDR1 SGHAT and CDR2 FQDESV (reference sequence). CDR3 length equals 16 residues. J gave up 4 bases and V 5 bases, and 5 bases lay outside the gene matches. CDR3 sequence: CASSPPGLAGTGELFF. In DNA, the CDR3 is TGTGCCAGCAGCCCCCCGGGACTAGCGGGCACCGGGGAGCTGTTTTTT.

The sample holds one count of this clone. The rearrangement uses TRBV11-2 and TRBJ1-1; D gene uncertain. The V gene lost 1 base and the J gene lost 4 bases, with 10 bases spanning the gap. The germline V gene encodes CDR1 SGHAT and CDR2 FQNNGV. This CDR3 is built from 14 residues. The CDR3 is CASSLGLRVTEAFF. CDR3 DNA sequence: TGTGCCAGCAGCTTAGGATTACGGGTCACTGAAGCTTTCTTT.

The V call is TRBV5-1, the J call TRBJ1-4, with D possibly TRBD1 on 5 matching bases. Trimming pared 4 bases from V and 8 bases from J, leaving 27 bases between. CDR1 and CDR2 (germline): SGHRS, YFSETQ. This CDR3 is 18 amino acids long. The CDR3 protein is CASSENPNTSGGWEKLFF. The DNA for the CDR3 is TGCGCCAGCAGCGAAAATCCCAACACCAGCGGGGGTTGGGAAAAACTGTTTTTT.

V usage is TRBV6-6 and J usage is TRBJ2-7; no reliable D call. The CDR3 is made up of 12 amino acids. Germline CDR1 and CDR2: MNHNY and SVGAGI (reference sequence). The V and J ends lost 2 bases and 3 bases respectively, with 5 bases between them. The CDR3 bases are TGTGCCAGCAGTTACGTCAACTACGAGCAGTACTTC. It translates to CASSYVNYEQYF.

V and J are TRBV30 and TRBJ1-4, with D possibly matching TRBD1 (6 bases). V lost 4 bases, J lost 14 bases, and 23 bases lay in between. CDR1 and CDR2 (germline): GTSNPN, SVGIG (reference sequence). The CDR3 has 14 residues. In DNA form, the CDR3 reads TGTGCCTGGAACTCTAGGACAGTCCCTGGTCGGCTGTTTTTT. It codes for CAWNSRTVPGRLFF.

In this sample, this clone turned up a few times. This chain links TRBV28 with TRBJ1-2, with a weak D call TRBD1 (5 bases). Trimming removed 3 bases at V and 11 bases at J, with 13 bases between. CDR3 length: 12 residues. Germline values: CDR1 MDHEN, CDR2 SYDVKM. The CDR3 coding sequence is TGTGCCAGCAGTTTGTTTGCGGGGGGTTACACCTTC. Translation gives CASSLFAGGYTF.

This clone occurred once. The chain carries TRBV29-1 and TRBJ2-6; tentatively, D is TRBD1 (5 bases). The CDR3 sequence is 14 residues long. The V gene lost 5 bases and the J gene lost 1 base, with 9 bases spanning the gap. Per the germline V gene, CDR1 is SQVTM and CDR2 is ANQGSEA. CDR3 sequence: CSVTRGSGANVLTF. The CDR3 coding sequence is TGCAGCGTTACAAGGGGATCTGGGGCCAACGTCCTGACTTTC.

The J gene is TRBJ1-1, the V gene TRBV5-6; D is unclear. Germline V CDR1 and CDR2: SGHDT, YYEEEE. The CDR3 is 14 amino acids. Between the trimmed V and J ends, which lost 5 bases and 3 bases, there was a span of 14 bases. In DNA form, the CDR3 reads TGTGCCAGCAGACCCATCGGTGTGGACACTGAAGCTTTCTTT. Residues: CASRPIGVDTEAFF.